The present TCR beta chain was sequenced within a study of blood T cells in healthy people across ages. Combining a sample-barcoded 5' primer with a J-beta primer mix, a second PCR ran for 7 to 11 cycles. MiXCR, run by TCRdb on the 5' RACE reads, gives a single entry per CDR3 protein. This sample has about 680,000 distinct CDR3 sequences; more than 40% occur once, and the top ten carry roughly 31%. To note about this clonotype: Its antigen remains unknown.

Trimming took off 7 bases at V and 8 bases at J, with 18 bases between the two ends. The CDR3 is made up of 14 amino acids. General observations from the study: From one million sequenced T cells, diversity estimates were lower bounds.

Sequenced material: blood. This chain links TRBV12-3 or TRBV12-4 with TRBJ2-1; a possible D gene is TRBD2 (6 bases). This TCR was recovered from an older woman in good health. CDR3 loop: CASMWGYGSDEQFF. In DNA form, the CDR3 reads TGTGCCAGCATGTGGGGGTACGGGAGCGATGAGCAGTTCTTC.